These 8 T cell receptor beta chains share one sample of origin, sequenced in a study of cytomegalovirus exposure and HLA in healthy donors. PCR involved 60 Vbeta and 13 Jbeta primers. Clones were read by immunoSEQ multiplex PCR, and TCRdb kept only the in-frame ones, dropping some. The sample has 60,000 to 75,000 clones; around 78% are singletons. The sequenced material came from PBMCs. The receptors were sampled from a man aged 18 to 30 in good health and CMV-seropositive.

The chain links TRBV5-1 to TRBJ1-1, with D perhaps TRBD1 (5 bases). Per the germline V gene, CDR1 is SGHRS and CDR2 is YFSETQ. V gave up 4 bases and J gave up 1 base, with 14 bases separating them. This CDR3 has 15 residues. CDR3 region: CASSPSGGENTEAFF. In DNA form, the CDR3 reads TGCGCCAGCAGCCCCTCGGGAGGGGAGAACACTGAAGCTTTCTTT.

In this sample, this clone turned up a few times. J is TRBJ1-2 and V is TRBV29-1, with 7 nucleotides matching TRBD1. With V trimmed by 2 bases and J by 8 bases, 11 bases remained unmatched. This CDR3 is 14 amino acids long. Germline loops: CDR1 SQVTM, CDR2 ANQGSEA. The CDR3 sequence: CSVESGDRVLGYTF. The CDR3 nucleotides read TGCAGCGTTGAAAGCGGTGACAGGGTCTTGGGCTACACCTTC.

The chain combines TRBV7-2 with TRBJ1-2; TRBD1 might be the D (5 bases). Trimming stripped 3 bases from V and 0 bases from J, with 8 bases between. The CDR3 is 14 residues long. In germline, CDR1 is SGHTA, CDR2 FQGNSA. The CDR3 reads CASSFGGANYGYTF. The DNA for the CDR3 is TGTGCCAGCAGCTTCGGGGGAGCTAACTATGGCTACACCTTC.

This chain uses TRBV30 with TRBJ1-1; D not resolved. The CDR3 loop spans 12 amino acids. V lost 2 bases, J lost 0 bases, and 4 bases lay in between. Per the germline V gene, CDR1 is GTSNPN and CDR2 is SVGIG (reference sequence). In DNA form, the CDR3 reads TGTGCCTGGAGTCAGGTGAACACTGAAGCTTTCTTT. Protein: CAWSQVNTEAFF.

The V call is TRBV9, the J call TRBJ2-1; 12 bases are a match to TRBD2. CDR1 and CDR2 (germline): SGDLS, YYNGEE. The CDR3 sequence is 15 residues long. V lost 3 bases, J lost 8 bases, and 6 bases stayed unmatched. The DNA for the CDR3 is TGTGCCAGCAGCGCTAGCGGGGGGGCCTCGGATGAGCAGTTCTTC. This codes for CASSASGGASDEQFF.

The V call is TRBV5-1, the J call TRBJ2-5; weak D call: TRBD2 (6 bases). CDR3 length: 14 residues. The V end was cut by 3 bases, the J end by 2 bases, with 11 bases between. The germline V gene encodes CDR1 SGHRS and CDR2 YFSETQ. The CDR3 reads CASSSGLGQETQYF. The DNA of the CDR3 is TGCGCCAGCAGCTCGGGACTGGGGCAAGAGACCCAGTACTTC.

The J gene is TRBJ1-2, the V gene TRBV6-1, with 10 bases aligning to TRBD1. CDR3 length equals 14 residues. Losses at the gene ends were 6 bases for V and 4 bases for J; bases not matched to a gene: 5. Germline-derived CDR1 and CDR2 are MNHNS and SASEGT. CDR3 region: CASRTGGSGYGYTF. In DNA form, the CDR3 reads TGTGCCAGCAGGACAGGGGGCAGCGGCTATGGCTACACCTTC.

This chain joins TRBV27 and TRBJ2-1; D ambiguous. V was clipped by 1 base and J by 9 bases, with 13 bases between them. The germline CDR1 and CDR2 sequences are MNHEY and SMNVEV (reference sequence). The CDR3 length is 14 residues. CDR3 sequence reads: CASSLLGEMGEQFF. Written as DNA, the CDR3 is TGTGCCAGCAGTTTATTAGGAGAGATGGGTGAGCAGTTCTTC.